The rows below give T cell receptor beta chains drawn from one sample of a study of blood T cell repertoires in COVID-19. Assay used: immunoSEQ multiplex PCR; TCRdb lists only in-frame clones, some missing. The profile shows roughly 430,000 clones, roughly 86% of them singletons. Sequenced sample: PBMCs or T cells enriched from blood (not recorded which). The receptors originated from a woman aged 40-49 years with acute COVID-19. Each CDR3 is given with its conserved first and last residue. A D gene is named only where the DNA matches it firmly. Clone size is shown for a subset of rows, as once, few, many or a class of expanded clone.

>TRBV7-9|NA|TRBJ1-5|NA
TGTGCCAGCAGCTTGGGCAGCTCCCAGCCCCAGCATTTT
CASSLGSSQPQHF
>TRBV7-2|NA|TRBJ1-1|NA
TGTGCCAGCAGCTTATCCCGAGGGAATGAAGCTTTCTTT
CASSLSRGNEAFF
>TRBV7-2|NA|TRBJ1-2|TRBD1
TGTGCCAGCAGCCAACAGGGGATCGATGGCTACACCTTC
CASSQQGIDGYTF
>TRBV5-6|NA|TRBJ1-6|NA
TGTGCCAGCAGCTCGGGAAACAACTTTAGTAGCCTCCACTTT
CASSSGNNFSSLHF
>TRBV3-1/TRBV3-2|NA|TRBJ1-1|NA
TGTGCCAGCAGCCAAGTGGTTGCGGACACTGAAGCTTTCTTT
CASSQVVADTEAFF
>TRBV10-2|NA|TRBJ2-2|TRBD1
TGCGCCAGCAGCCCAAAGGGACAGGGGGCGTCCGGGGAGCTGTTTTTT
CASSPKGQGASGELFF
>TRBV21-1|NA|TRBJ1-2|NA
TGTGCCAGCAGCCCCACCGGGACAGGGGTTGGCTATGGCTACACCTTC
CASSPTGTGVGYGYTF
>TRBV10-3|once|TRBJ2-1|TRBD2
TGTGCCACCGGGGAGCGGGGGGCCGGGGATGAGCAGTTCTTC
CATGERGAGDEQFF
>TRBV5-1|NA|TRBJ2-2|NA
TGCGCCAGCCGAGAGAATGCGAACACCGGGGAGCTGTTTTTT
CASRENANTGELFF
>TRBV27|NA|TRBJ1-3|NA
TGTGCCAGCAGTTTAGGGGCCTCTGGAAACACCATATATTTT
CASSLGASGNTIYF
>TRBV5-1|once|TRBJ1-1|NA
TGCGCCAGCTCGTCCGAGAGAGCAACTGAAGCTTTCTTT
CASSSERATEAFF
>TRBV5-1|NA|TRBJ2-7|NA
TGCGCCAGCAGCTTGGCAGGGGACGGAACCTACGAGCAGTACTTC
CASSLAGDGTYEQYF
>TRBV11-2|NA|TRBJ2-3|NA
TGTGCCAGCAGCTTAGATGCGGCTAGCACAGATACGCAGTATTTT
CASSLDAASTDTQYF
>TRBV2|NA|TRBJ2-5|TRBD2
TGTGCCAGCCGACTTACCGGGACTACTCAAGAGACCCAGTACTTC
CASRLTGTTQETQYF
>TRBV19|NA|TRBJ2-5|NA
TGTGCCAGTAGTTCCGACACTGACACGACCCAGTACTTC
CASSSDTDTTQYF
>TRBV7-9|NA|TRBJ2-2|TRBD1
TGTGCCAGCAGCTCCGGGTGGACTGGGCAGGGGGCTTTGACCGGGGAGCTGTTTTTT
CASSSGWTGQGALTGELFF
>TRBV7-9|NA|TRBJ2-1|NA
TGTGCCAGCAGCTCCCCTGTAGCCCACAATGAGCAGTTCTTC
CASSSPVAHNEQFF
>TRBV6-1|few|TRBJ1-1|NA
TGTGCCAGCAGTGAAGGCGGGAACACTGAAGCTTTCTTT
CASSEGGNTEAFF
>TRBV7-9|NA|TRBJ2-5|TRBD1
TGTGCCAGCAGCTCACAGGGGAATGGAGAGACCCAGTACTTC
CASSSQGNGETQYF
>TRBV2|NA|TRBJ1-2|TRBD1
TGTGCCAGCAGTGAGTGGACAGGGGGCTTTGGCTACACCTTC
CASSEWTGGFGYTF